This TCR beta chain was identified during a study of blood T cell repertoires in COVID-19 (dated by TCRdb to 2020 to 2022). Describing the broader study: Collaborator samples came from the United States, Italy and Spain and covered acute and convalescent phases of COVID-19. The samples were drawn from two sources: the first 160 participants of the ongoing ImmuneRACE study, and fewer than 1,500 subjects contributed by 6 global collaborators. Deeply sampled blood TCRbeta repertoires from subjects exposed to, actively infected with, or recovered from COVID-19 were included in the dataset. Where available, HLA class I and class II types were obtained from metadata supplied by the sample provider rather than from assay-based typing. The repertoires were released in a freely available public database meant as a resource for research on the immune response to SARS-CoV-2. The material from the prospective study consisted of cDNA or gDNA derived from T cells, B-cell-depleted T cells, or PBMCs. The sample metadata nearly always contained a de-identified subject ID, COVID-19 status, age in years and sex.

Each collaborating institution followed its own protocols to collect whole blood in K2EDTA tubes. Collaborator samples were shipped for TCRbeta analysis as frozen whole blood, isolated PBMCs, or DNA extracted from either sample type. TCRbeta CDR3 regions were amplified from genomic DNA by means of the immunoSEQ Assay, a bias-controlled multiplex PCR. The original methods were these. The number of nucleated cells in each sample was estimated by amplification of reference gene primers within the assay. To quantify the absolute abundance of each unique TCRbeta CDR3 rearrangement, sequence reads were collapsed and filtered. For each sample, productive Simpson clonality was calculated as the square root of Simpson's diversity index over productive rearrangements. Not all clones reach the TCRdb copy of this immuneACCESS table, which keeps in-frame sequences only. Checked studies attribute under half of the gap to unresolved V genes and leave the rest unexplained. For V, J and clone size, that table is used; D and trimming come from the DNA. Here the sample has about 23,000 clones; roughly 90% occur a single time. 6.3% of the sample goes to the ten largest clones.

What the study reported, not specific to this receptor: The quantity of clinical and demographic metadata differed by source and by participant and was supplied without curation.

On this clone itself: The antigen it binds to is not known. No per-base quality is available; no much larger clone lies one base away.

This TCR came from a woman aged 80 or over with active COVID-19. The sequenced sample consisted of peripheral blood.

The encoded CDR3 is CSALAYEQYF. The sequenced DNA is TGCAGTGCACTGGCCTACGAGCAGTACTTC. This chain joins TRBV20-1 to TRBJ2-7; no confident D gene assignment can be made. V and J are truncated by 6 bases and 2 bases respectively, leaving an intervening sequence of 5 bases. CDR1 DFQATT and CDR2 SNEGSKA are derived from the germline V gene (reference sequence). Its CDR3 holds 10 amino acids, cysteine through phenylalanine. Just the 30-base CDR3 DNA is kept, in frame starting at base 1.